A selection of T cell receptor beta chains follows, all from one sample in a study of blood T cell repertoires in COVID-19. Repertoires were generated with immunoSEQ multiplex PCR, while TCRdb's copy carries only in-frame clones and drops some. The sample lists 250,000 or so clones, 75% to 85% occurring once. Sequenced input: peripheral blood. These receptors all come from a woman between 70 and 85 years old with acute or convalescent COVID-19. Each CDR3 is given with its conserved first and last residue. D genes are given only for firm matches. Clone size is shown for a subset of rows, as once, few, many or a class of expanded clone.

size: few; J: TRBJ2-5; V: TRBV29-1; D: -; CDR3: CSVESSVQETQYF; DNA: TGCAGCGTTGAGTCTAGCGTACAAGAGACCCAGTACTTC
size: -; J: TRBJ1-2; V: TRBV4-3; D: TRBD1; CDR3: CASSQDRPGQGINYGYTF; DNA: TGCGCCAGCAGCCAAGATCGGCCAGGACAGGGGATTAACTATGGCTACACCTTC
size: -; J: TRBJ1-5; V: TRBV24-1; D: TRBD1; CDR3: CATSAGTGPHQPQHF; DNA: TGTGCCACCAGTGCAGGGACAGGGCCCCATCAGCCCCAGCATTTT
size: -; J: TRBJ1-1; V: TRBV7-2; D: -; CDR3: CASSQANRLLNTEAFF; DNA: TGTGCCAGCAGTCAAGCCAACAGGCTACTGAACACTGAAGCTTTCTTT
size: -; J: TRBJ2-5; V: TRBV5-8; D: TRBD1; CDR3: CASSLAGQGPETQYF; DNA: TGTGCCAGCAGCTTGGCGGGACAGGGCCCAGAGACCCAGTACTTC
size: -; J: TRBJ1-1; V: TRBV30; D: -; CDR3: CAWSELRVLNTEAFF; DNA: TGTGCCTGGAGTGAACTCCGGGTTCTGAACACTGAAGCTTTCTTT
size: -; J: TRBJ1-5; V: TRBV5-4; D: TRBD1; CDR3: CASSLQGVGQPQHF; DNA: TGTGCCAGCAGCTTGCAGGGGGTAGGCCAGCCCCAGCATTTT
size: -; J: TRBJ1-4; V: TRBV28; D: -; CDR3: CASRPRTLAVTNEKLFF; DNA: TGTGCCAGCAGACCTCGGACATTAGCGGTGACTAATGAAAAACTGTTTTTT
size: -; J: TRBJ1-6; V: TRBV6-2/TRBV6-3; D: -; CDR3: CASSYLDSSTYNSPLHF; DNA: TGTGCCAGCAGTTACCTGGACAGCTCAACTTATAATTCACCCCTCCACTTT
size: -; J: TRBJ1-1; V: TRBV6-5; D: TRBD1; CDR3: CASSRTGTGTEAFF; DNA: TGTGCCAGCAGCCGGACAGGGACCGGCACTGAAGCTTTCTTT
size: -; J: TRBJ1-4; V: TRBV5-1; D: -; CDR3: CASSLGRGGASNEKLFF; DNA: TGCGCCAGCAGCTTGGGGAGGGGGGGCGCCTCTAATGAAAAACTGTTTTTT
size: -; J: TRBJ2-3; V: TRBV28; D: -; CDR3: CASSSVDTQYF; DNA: TGTGCCAGCAGTTCGGTAGATACGCAGTATTTT
size: -; J: TRBJ2-7; V: TRBV28; D: TRBD2; CDR3: CASSYVIASGASYEQYF; DNA: TGTGCCAGCAGTTATGTGATAGCTAGCGGCGCCTCCTACGAGCAGTACTTC
size: few; J: TRBJ2-3; V: TRBV27; D: TRBD2; CDR3: CASSLIPGLSTDTQYF; DNA: TGTGCCAGCAGTTTAATTCCGGGACTATCCACAGATACGCAGTATTTT
size: -; J: TRBJ1-2; V: TRBV5-6; D: TRBD1; CDR3: CASSLPGQNYGYTF; DNA: TGTGCCAGCAGCCTACCGGGACAGAACTATGGCTACACCTTC
size: -; J: TRBJ1-2; V: TRBV5-6; D: -; CDR3: CASSHFQAGYGYTF; DNA: TGTGCCAGCAGCCATTTCCAGGCAGGCTATGGCTACACCTTC
size: -; J: TRBJ1-3; V: TRBV9; D: -; CDR3: CASSWGGGVTSGNTIYF; DNA: TGTGCCAGCAGCTGGGGCGGCGGGGTAACCTCTGGAAACACCATATATTTT
size: few; J: TRBJ2-7; V: TRBV2; D: -; CDR3: CASQRGSYEQYF; DNA: TGTGCCAGCCAGAGGGGGTCCTACGAGCAGTACTTC
size: -; J: TRBJ2-5; V: TRBV18; D: TRBD1; CDR3: CASSPRQGVRETQYF; DNA: TGTGCCAGCTCACCACGGCAGGGGGTTCGGGAGACCCAGTACTTC
size: once; J: TRBJ2-1; V: TRBV29-1; D: TRBD1; CDR3: CSVHGQELYNEQFF; DNA: TGCAGCGTTCACGGACAGGAGCTTTACAATGAGCAGTTCTTC
size: -; J: TRBJ2-5; V: TRBV5-1; D: TRBD1; CDR3: CASSGTGFQETQYF; DNA: TGCGCCAGCAGCGGGACAGGGTTCCAAGAGACCCAGTACTTC
size: -; J: TRBJ2-5; V: TRBV7-2; D: -; CDR3: CASSLSWGLGETQYF; DNA: TGTGCCAGCAGCTTATCTTGGGGGCTTGGGGAGACCCAGTACTTC
size: -; J: TRBJ2-7; V: TRBV4-1; D: -; CDR3: CASSRGGPGNEQYF; DNA: TGCGCCAGCAGCCGAGGGGGTCCCGGCAACGAGCAGTACTTC
size: once; J: TRBJ1-1; V: TRBV3-1/TRBV3-2; D: TRBD1; CDR3: CASGGGKNTEAFF; DNA: TGTGCCAGCGGAGGGGGCAAGAACACTGAAGCTTTCTTT
size: -; J: TRBJ2-7; V: TRBV7-2; D: -; CDR3: CASSTITISSYEQYF; DNA: TGTGCCAGCAGCACCATAACGATTAGCTCCTACGAGCAGTACTTC
size: -; J: TRBJ2-1; V: TRBV5-1; D: TRBD2; CDR3: CASSLGDYYNEQFF; DNA: TGCGCCAGCAGCTTGGGGGACTACTACAATGAGCAGTTCTTC
size: -; J: TRBJ1-6; V: TRBV6-5; D: -; CDR3: CASSYRNSPLHF; DNA: TGTGCCAGCAGTTACCGGAATTCACCCCTCCACTTT
size: -; J: TRBJ1-2; V: TRBV25-1; D: -; CDR3: CASSDRPYGYTF; DNA: TGTGCCAGCAGTGACAGGCCCTATGGCTACACCTTC
size: -; J: TRBJ2-1; V: TRBV18; D: TRBD2; CDR3: CASSPPQALAGGNEQFF; DNA: TGTGCCAGCTCACCCCCCCAGGCACTAGCGGGTGGGAATGAGCAGTTCTTC
size: -; J: TRBJ1-3; V: TRBV5-1; D: -; CDR3: CASSLGAGLNTIYF; DNA: TGCGCCAGCAGCTTGGGCGCAGGACTAAACACCATATATTTT
size: once; J: TRBJ2-2; V: TRBV27; D: TRBD1; CDR3: CASSTRDSGNGELFF; DNA: TGTGCCAGCAGTACCCGGGACAGCGGCAACGGGGAGCTGTTTTTT
size: -; J: TRBJ1-2; V: TRBV6-5; D: -; CDR3: CASSYSQGLNYGYTF; DNA: TGTGCCAGCAGTTACTCGCAGGGGCTTAACTATGGCTACACCTTC
size: -; J: TRBJ1-3; V: TRBV29-1; D: -; CDR3: CSVQTVGNTIYF; DNA: TGCAGCGTCCAAACAGTCGGAAACACCATATATTTT
size: -; J: TRBJ2-3; V: TRBV4-3; D: -; CDR3: CASSQEKLALYTQYF; DNA: TGCGCCAGCAGCCAAGAGAAACTAGCCTTATATACGCAGTATTTT
size: -; J: TRBJ1-2; V: TRBV2; D: TRBD1; CDR3: CASSEAGRRTGPATDGYTF; DNA: TGTGCCAGCAGTGAAGCGGGACGACGGACAGGGCCGGCGACGGATGGCTACACCTTC
size: -; J: TRBJ1-2; V: TRBV5-1; D: -; CDR3: CASSLDSPGVGYGYTF; DNA: TGCGCCAGCAGCTTGGACTCCCCAGGGGTAGGCTATGGCTACACCTTC
size: -; J: TRBJ2-7; V: TRBV6-5; D: -; CDR3: CASSPPGVYEQYF; DNA: TGTGCCAGCAGCCCCCCGGGGGTCTACGAGCAGTACTTC
size: -; J: TRBJ1-1; V: TRBV7-2; D: TRBD1; CDR3: CASSLAQGVTEAFF; DNA: TGTGCCAGCAGCTTAGCGCAGGGGGTCACTGAAGCTTTCTTT
size: -; J: TRBJ1-3; V: TRBV12-3/TRBV12-4; D: -; CDR3: CASSFSGNTIYF; DNA: TGTGCCAGCAGTTTTAGTGGAAACACCATATATTTT
size: few; J: TRBJ2-7; V: TRBV5-6; D: -; CDR3: CASSEAGGDEQYF; DNA: TGTGCCAGCAGCGAAGCGGGCGGGGACGAGCAGTACTTC
size: -; J: TRBJ1-1; V: TRBV29-1; D: TRBD1; CDR3: CSVKELQGGNTEAFF; DNA: TGCAGCGTGAAGGAGCTTCAGGGGGGAAACACTGAAGCTTTCTTT
size: -; J: TRBJ1-3; V: TRBV13; D: -; CDR3: CASSPKAGHLKSSGNTIYF; DNA: TGTGCCAGCAGCCCGAAAGCGGGACACCTAAAAAGCTCTGGAAACACCATATATTTT
size: -; J: TRBJ1-1; V: TRBV5-6; D: -; CDR3: CASSFAGAVGGMNTEAFF; DNA: TGTGCCAGCAGCTTTGCAGGGGCGGTAGGCGGCATGAACACTGAAGCTTTCTTT
size: -; J: TRBJ2-7; V: TRBV5-1; D: -; CDR3: CASALGGAGSYEQYF; DNA: TGCGCCAGCGCCTTAGGGGGGGCCGGCTCCTACGAGCAGTACTTC
size: few; J: TRBJ1-3; V: TRBV6-5; D: -; CDR3: CASSIQGFSGNTIYF; DNA: TGTGCCAGCAGTATACAGGGTTTCTCTGGAAACACCATATATTTT
size: -; J: TRBJ1-4; V: TRBV9; D: TRBD1; CDR3: CASSVRTGSKEKLFF; DNA: TGTGCCAGCAGCGTGAGGACAGGGTCAAAAGAAAAACTGTTTTTT
size: -; J: TRBJ2-5; V: TRBV6-1; D: -; CDR3: CASSESTGSQETQYF; DNA: TGTGCCAGCAGTGAAAGTACAGGGTCCCAAGAGACCCAGTACTTC
size: -; J: TRBJ2-7; V: TRBV5-5; D: TRBD1; CDR3: CASNLGQAGYEQYF; DNA: TGTGCCAGCAACCTGGGACAGGCGGGCTACGAGCAGTACTTC
size: -; J: TRBJ1-2; V: TRBV6-2/TRBV6-3; D: TRBD1; CDR3: CASSRTGPANYGYTF; DNA: TGTGCCAGCAGTCGGACAGGCCCAGCTAACTATGGCTACACCTTC
size: many; J: TRBJ2-7; V: TRBV7-9; D: -; CDR3: CASSFGAGEQYF; DNA: TGTGCCAGCAGCTTTGGTGCGGGGGAGCAGTACTTC
size: -; J: TRBJ1-2; V: TRBV30; D: -; CDR3: CAWSVQGPYGYTF; DNA: TGTGCCTGGAGTGTGCAGGGGCCCTATGGCTACACCTTC
size: -; J: TRBJ1-4; V: TRBV5-1; D: -; CDR3: CASSRTDSSNEKLFF; DNA: TGCGCCAGCAGCCGAACGGACAGCTCTAATGAAAAACTGTTTTTT
size: -; J: TRBJ1-6; V: TRBV30; D: TRBD1; CDR3: CAWGRQGPSPLHF; DNA: TGTGCCTGGGGAAGACAGGGACCCTCACCCCTCCACTTT
size: once; J: TRBJ2-5; V: TRBV7-9; D: -; CDR3: CASKIDSQETQYF; DNA: TGTGCCAGCAAGATTGACAGTCAAGAGACCCAGTACTTC
size: -; J: TRBJ2-7; V: TRBV24-1; D: TRBD1; CDR3: CATSDLAPLDRSYEQYF; DNA: TGTGCCACCAGTGATTTGGCCCCCCTGGACAGGAGTTACGAGCAGTACTTC
size: once; J: TRBJ2-7; V: TRBV18; D: TRBD1; CDR3: CASSPFTQGAGYEQYF; DNA: TGTGCCAGCTCACCATTTACACAGGGGGCAGGCTACGAGCAGTACTTC
size: -; J: TRBJ1-5; V: TRBV28; D: TRBD1; CDR3: CASSRPTGAGQPQHF; DNA: TGTGCCAGCAGCAGACCCACAGGGGCGGGGCAGCCCCAGCATTTT
size: -; J: TRBJ2-7; V: TRBV4-2; D: -; CDR3: CASSQDPDSYEQYF; DNA: TGTGCCAGCAGCCAAGATCCGGACAGCTACGAGCAGTACTTC